This is a list of T cell receptor beta chains from one sample in a study of blood T cell repertoires in COVID-19. Here immunoSEQ multiplex PCR was the method, and the copy in TCRdb shows in-frame clones only, minus some. The sample records about 240,000 clones, about four fifths being singletons. Sequencing was performed on peripheral blood. Receptors were obtained from a woman of 80 years or more with acute or convalescent COVID-19. The CDR3 runs from the conserved cysteine through the conserved F or W. The D gene is left open where the match is weak. Rows may omit the clone size; those that give it use once, few, many or a size class.

CDR3: CASSFPSRDEQFF; DNA: TGTGCCAGCAGCTTCCCGTCGAGGGATGAGCAGTTCTTC; V: TRBV7-3; D: NA; size: few; J: TRBJ2-1
CDR3: CASSSNRGRGTEAFF; DNA: TGTGCCAGCAGTTCCAACAGGGGTCGAGGCACTGAAGCTTTCTTT; V: TRBV6-5; D: TRBD1; size: NA; J: TRBJ1-1
CDR3: CASSYFQGISNQPQHF; DNA: TGTGCCAGCAGTTACTTCCAGGGGATTAGCAATCAGCCCCAGCATTTT; V: TRBV6-6; D: NA; size: NA; J: TRBJ1-5
CDR3: CASSPPSTGLGELFF; DNA: TGTGCCAGCAGTCCCCCTTCAACAGGACTAGGGGAGCTGTTTTTT; V: TRBV27; D: NA; size: NA; J: TRBJ2-2
CDR3: CASSDSTGTLGQPQHF; DNA: TGTGCCAGCAGTGACTCGACAGGGACACTAGGGCAGCCCCAGCATTTT; V: TRBV25-1; D: TRBD1; size: NA; J: TRBJ1-5
CDR3: CASSAPPRGNDEQFF; DNA: TGTGCCAGCAGCGCCCCGCCCAGGGGCAACGATGAGCAGTTCTTC; V: TRBV9; D: NA; size: NA; J: TRBJ2-1
CDR3: CASDRTRSGNTIYF; DNA: TGTGCCAGTGACAGGACCCGCTCTGGAAACACCATATATTTT; V: TRBV6-6; D: NA; size: few; J: TRBJ1-3
CDR3: CASSLRGGRTEAFF; DNA: TGTGCCAGCAGTCTCCGAGGAGGGCGCACTGAAGCTTTCTTT; V: TRBV28; D: NA; size: NA; J: TRBJ1-1
CDR3: CSVEGQGANYGYTF; DNA: TGCAGCGTGGAAGGACAGGGGGCGAACTATGGCTACACCTTC; V: TRBV29-1; D: TRBD1; size: once; J: TRBJ1-2
CDR3: CASSLGHANEKLFF; DNA: TGTGCCAGCAGCTTGGGACATGCTAATGAAAAACTGTTTTTT; V: TRBV5-6; D: NA; size: NA; J: TRBJ1-4
CDR3: CASRPRWGDRNTGELFF; DNA: TGTGCCAGCAGGCCTCGGTGGGGGGACAGGAACACCGGGGAGCTGTTTTTT; V: TRBV2; D: NA; size: NA; J: TRBJ2-2
CDR3: CASSRGDRAGEQYF; DNA: TGTGCCAGCAGCCGAGGGGACAGGGCCGGCGAGCAGTACTTC; V: TRBV4-2; D: TRBD1; size: NA; J: TRBJ2-7
CDR3: CASSIPAVGRGNTIYF; DNA: TGTGCCAGTAGTATCCCGGCGGTGGGGCGCGGAAACACCATATATTTT; V: TRBV19; D: NA; size: NA; J: TRBJ1-3
CDR3: CASSKRDRGSGANVLTF; DNA: TGTGCCAGCAGTAAGCGGGACAGGGGTTCTGGGGCCAACGTCCTGACTTTC; V: TRBV27; D: TRBD1; size: NA; J: TRBJ2-6
CDR3: CASSGGLAGGLETQYF; DNA: TGTGCCAGCAGCGGAGGACTAGCGGGGGGGCTAGAGACCCAGTACTTC; V: TRBV9; D: TRBD2; size: once; J: TRBJ2-5
CDR3: CATSDLADNQPQHF; DNA: TGTGCCACCAGTGATTTGGCGGACAATCAGCCCCAGCATTTT; V: TRBV24-1; D: NA; size: NA; J: TRBJ1-5
CDR3: CASSIRSGNQPQHF; DNA: TGTGCCAGTAGTATCAGGTCTGGCAATCAGCCCCAGCATTTT; V: TRBV19; D: NA; size: NA; J: TRBJ1-5
CDR3: CASSRGPGYTF; DNA: TGTGCCAGCAGTCGGGGGCCTGGCTACACCTTC; V: TRBV6-6; D: NA; size: NA; J: TRBJ1-2
CDR3: CASSTQLNTEAFF; DNA: TGTGCCAGCAGCACACAGCTGAACACTGAAGCTTTCTTT; V: TRBV7-3; D: NA; size: NA; J: TRBJ1-1
CDR3: CASSVTGIRNTIYF; DNA: TGTGCCAGCAGTGTTACAGGGATCCGAAACACCATATATTTT; V: TRBV2; D: NA; size: NA; J: TRBJ1-3
CDR3: CASRRDRNTGELFF; DNA: TGTGCCAGTAGAAGGGACAGGAACACCGGGGAGCTGTTTTTT; V: TRBV19; D: TRBD1; size: few; J: TRBJ2-2
CDR3: CASSLGGTGGKNEQFF; DNA: TGTGCCAGCAGCTTGGGGGGCACAGGGGGCAAGAATGAGCAGTTCTTC; V: TRBV5-4; D: TRBD1; size: NA; J: TRBJ2-1
CDR3: CSAPLSNEQYF; DNA: TGCAGTGCCCCCCTGAGCAACGAGCAGTACTTC; V: TRBV20-1; D: NA; size: once; J: TRBJ2-7
CDR3: CASRRDSSNEQFF; DNA: TGTGCCAGTAGACGGGACTCCTCAAATGAGCAGTTCTTC; V: TRBV19; D: NA; size: NA; J: TRBJ2-1
CDR3: CATSIGQGFVEAFF; DNA: TGTGCCACCAGCATAGGACAGGGGTTTGTTGAAGCTTTCTTT; V: TRBV15; D: TRBD1; size: NA; J: TRBJ1-1
CDR3: CASSTTSRRFSNQPQHF; DNA: TGTGCCAGCAGTACAACCTCCAGGCGATTTAGCAATCAGCCCCAGCATTTT; V: TRBV28; D: NA; size: few; J: TRBJ1-5
CDR3: CASSIDGSGGNQETQYF; DNA: TGTGCCAGTAGTATAGATGGGAGCGGGGGAAACCAAGAGACCCAGTACTTC; V: TRBV19; D: TRBD2; size: once; J: TRBJ2-5
CDR3: CASSMRGRKDQPQHF; DNA: TGTGCCAGTAGTATGAGGGGGCGTAAGGATCAGCCCCAGCATTTT; V: TRBV19; D: TRBD1; size: many; J: TRBJ1-5
CDR3: CASSRTGLTDTQYF; DNA: TGTGCCAGCAGCCGGACAGGGCTCACAGATACGCAGTATTTT; V: TRBV6-5; D: TRBD1; size: NA; J: TRBJ2-3
CDR3: CASSLGGGFGSTEAFF; DNA: TGTGCCAGCAGCTTAGGAGGCGGGTTTGGGAGCACTGAAGCTTTCTTT; V: TRBV7-2; D: NA; size: NA; J: TRBJ1-1
CDR3: CASSQEGGALSTDTQYF; DNA: TGTGCCAGCAGCCAAGAGGGCGGGGCCCTAAGCACAGATACGCAGTATTTT; V: TRBV4-2; D: NA; size: NA; J: TRBJ2-3
CDR3: CASSLAGSNNSPLHF; DNA: TGTGCCAGCAGCTTGGCAGGGTCAAATAATTCACCCCTCCACTTT; V: TRBV5-6; D: NA; size: NA; J: TRBJ1-6
CDR3: CASSQEAGGNSYNEQFF; DNA: TGTGCCAGCAGCCAAGAAGCGGGGGGGAACTCCTACAATGAGCAGTTCTTC; V: TRBV4-2; D: TRBD2; size: NA; J: TRBJ2-1
CDR3: CASSRGGTEAFF; DNA: TGTGCCAGCAGCCGGGGCGGCACTGAAGCTTTCTTT; V: TRBV3-1/TRBV3-2; D: NA; size: NA; J: TRBJ1-1
CDR3: CASSQLPVNEQFF; DNA: TGTGCCAGCAGCCAACTGCCGGTAAATGAGCAGTTCTTC; V: TRBV3-1/TRBV3-2; D: NA; size: once; J: TRBJ2-1
CDR3: CASSSGGGSRGYTF; DNA: TGTGCCAGCAGCTCGGGTGGGGGGTCTAGAGGCTACACCTTC; V: TRBV5-5; D: NA; size: NA; J: TRBJ1-2
CDR3: CASSPQGGGQPQHF; DNA: TGTGCCAGCAGCCCCCAAGGGGGTGGTCAGCCCCAGCATTTT; V: TRBV7-9; D: NA; size: once; J: TRBJ1-5
CDR3: CASSQRGTNEKLFF; DNA: TGTGCCAGCAGCCAACGGGGAACTAATGAAAAACTGTTTTTT; V: TRBV3-1/TRBV3-2; D: NA; size: NA; J: TRBJ1-4
CDR3: CASSLKRVGTGSSYEQYF; DNA: TGTGCCAGCAGTTTAAAGAGGGTAGGGACAGGGAGCTCCTACGAGCAGTACTTC; V: TRBV27; D: TRBD1; size: NA; J: TRBJ2-7
CDR3: CASNGGWTQYF; DNA: TGTGCCAGCAATGGGGGGTGGACGCAGTATTTT; V: TRBV11-2; D: NA; size: NA; J: TRBJ2-3
CDR3: CATSGTGFGNEQFF; DNA: TGTGCCACCTCCGGGACAGGGTTTGGGAATGAGCAGTTCTTC; V: TRBV2; D: TRBD1; size: NA; J: TRBJ2-1
CDR3: CASSYGGAIEQYF; DNA: TGTGCCAGCAGTTATGGGGGGGCTATCGAGCAGTACTTC; V: TRBV6-5; D: NA; size: NA; J: TRBJ2-7
CDR3: CASSQKGSEAFF; DNA: TGTGCCAGCAGCCAGAAAGGGAGTGAAGCTTTCTTT; V: TRBV3-1/TRBV3-2; D: NA; size: NA; J: TRBJ1-1
CDR3: CATSRGTEYQETQYF; DNA: TGTGCCACCAGTCGAGGGACAGAGTACCAAGAGACCCAGTACTTC; V: TRBV24-1; D: TRBD1; size: NA; J: TRBJ2-5
CDR3: CASRNLAGGPADTQYF; DNA: TGTGCCAGCAGAAACCTAGCGGGGGGGCCCGCAGATACGCAGTATTTT; V: TRBV3-1/TRBV3-2; D: TRBD2; size: NA; J: TRBJ2-3
CDR3: CASSQGTGELFF; DNA: TGTGCCAGTAGTCAGGGCACCGGGGAGCTGTTTTTT; V: TRBV19; D: NA; size: NA; J: TRBJ2-2
CDR3: CASSTPAGVNQPQHF; DNA: TGTGCCAGCAGTACCCCGGCAGGGGTCAATCAGCCCCAGCATTTT; V: TRBV6-6; D: NA; size: NA; J: TRBJ1-5
CDR3: CASSFGGSTDTQYF; DNA: TGTGCCAGCAGCTTCGGCGGGAGCACAGATACGCAGTATTTT; V: TRBV5-6; D: NA; size: NA; J: TRBJ2-3
CDR3: CASSASGTGRNQPQHF; DNA: TGTGCCAGTAGTGCCTCCGGGACAGGGCGAAATCAGCCCCAGCATTTT; V: TRBV19; D: TRBD1; size: NA; J: TRBJ1-5
CDR3: CASSRTTTQDGYTF; DNA: TGTGCCAGCAGCCGAACGACAACCCAAGATGGCTACACCTTC; V: TRBV6-5; D: NA; size: NA; J: TRBJ1-2